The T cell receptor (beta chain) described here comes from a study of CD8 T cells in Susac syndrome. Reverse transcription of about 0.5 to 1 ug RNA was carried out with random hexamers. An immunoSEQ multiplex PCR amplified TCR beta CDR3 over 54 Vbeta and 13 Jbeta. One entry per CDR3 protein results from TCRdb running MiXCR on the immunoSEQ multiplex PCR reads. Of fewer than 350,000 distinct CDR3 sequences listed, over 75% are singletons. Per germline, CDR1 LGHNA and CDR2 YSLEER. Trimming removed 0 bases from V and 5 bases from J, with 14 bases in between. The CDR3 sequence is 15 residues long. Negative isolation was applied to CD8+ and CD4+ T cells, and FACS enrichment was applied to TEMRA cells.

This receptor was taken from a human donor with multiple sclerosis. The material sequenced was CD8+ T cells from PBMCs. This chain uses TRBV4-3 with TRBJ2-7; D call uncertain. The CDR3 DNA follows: TGCGCCAGCAGCCAAGAAGACCAGCGTCATCACGAGCAGTACTTC. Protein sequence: CASSQEDQRHHEQYF.